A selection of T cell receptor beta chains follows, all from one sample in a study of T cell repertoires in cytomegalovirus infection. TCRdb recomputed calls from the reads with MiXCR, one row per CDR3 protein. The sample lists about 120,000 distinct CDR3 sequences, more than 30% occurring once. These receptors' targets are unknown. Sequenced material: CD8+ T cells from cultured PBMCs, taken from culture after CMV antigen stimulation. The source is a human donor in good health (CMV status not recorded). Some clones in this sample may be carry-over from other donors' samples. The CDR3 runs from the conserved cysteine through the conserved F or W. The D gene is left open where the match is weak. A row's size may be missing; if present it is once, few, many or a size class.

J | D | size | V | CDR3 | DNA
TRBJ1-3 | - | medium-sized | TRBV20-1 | CSAQVAPESSGNTIYF | TGCAGTGCCCAGGTCGCCCCGGAGAGCTCTGGAAACACCATATATTTT
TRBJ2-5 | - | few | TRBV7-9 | CASSPPGLAEETQYF | TGTGCCAGCAGCCCCCCGGGACTCGCAGAAGAGACCCAGTACTTC
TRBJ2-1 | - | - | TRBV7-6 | CASRSPGLGYNEQFF | TGTGCCAGCAGGTCACCGGGACTCGGCTACAATGAGCAGTTCTTC
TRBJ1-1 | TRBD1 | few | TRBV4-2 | CASSQVGQGGNTEAFF | TGTGCCAGCAGCCAAGTTGGGCAGGGGGGGAACACTGAAGCTTTCTTT
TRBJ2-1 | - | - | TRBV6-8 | CASSYPGEQFF | TGTGCCAGCAGTTATCCTGGTGAGCAGTTCTTC
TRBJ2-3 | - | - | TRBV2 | CASSEFLGASTDTQYF | TGTGCCAGCAGTGAATTTCTCGGCGCTAGCACAGATACGCAGTATTTT
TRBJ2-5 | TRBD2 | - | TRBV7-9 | CASSFTGGGATETQYF | TGTGCCAGCAGCTTCACCGGCGGGGGGGCCACAGAGACCCAGTACTTC
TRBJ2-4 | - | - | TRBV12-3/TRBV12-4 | CASSSVFGTEEGIQYF | TGTGCCAGCAGTTCGGTATTTGGGACCGAAGAAGGCATTCAGTACTTC
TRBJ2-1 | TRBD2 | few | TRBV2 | CATGGSGGAYNEQFF | TGTGCCACGGGAGGAAGCGGGGGGGCCTACAATGAGCAGTTCTTC
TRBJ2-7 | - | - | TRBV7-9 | CASSSADGFLYEQYF | TGTGCCAGCAGCTCAGCCGACGGCTTTCTCTACGAGCAGTACTTC
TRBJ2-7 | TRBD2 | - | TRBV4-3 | CASSQGLAVSYEQYF | TGCGCCAGCAGCCAAGGACTAGCGGTCTCCTACGAGCAGTACTTC
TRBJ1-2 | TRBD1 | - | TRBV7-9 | CASSSAGQPNYGYTF | TGTGCCAGCAGCTCGGCGGGACAGCCCAACTATGGCTACACCTTC
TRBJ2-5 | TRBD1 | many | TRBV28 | CASSLEYLQGVQETQYF | TGTGCCAGCAGTTTGGAATATCTTCAGGGGGTCCAAGAGACCCAGTACTTC
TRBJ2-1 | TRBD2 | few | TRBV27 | CASSSGLAGYNEQFF | TGTGCCAGCAGTTCTGGACTAGCGGGTTACAATGAGCAGTTCTTC
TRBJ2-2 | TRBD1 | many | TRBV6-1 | CASREDRENGELFF | TGTGCCAGCAGGGAAGACAGGGAAAACGGGGAGCTGTTTTTT
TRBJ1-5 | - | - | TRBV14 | CASSQEEQEDSNQPQHF | TGTGCCAGCAGCCAAGAGGAGCAGGAAGATAGCAATCAGCCCCAGCATTTT
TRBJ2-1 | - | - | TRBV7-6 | CASSTPGEQFF | TGTGCCAGCAGCACCCCAGGCGAGCAGTTCTTC